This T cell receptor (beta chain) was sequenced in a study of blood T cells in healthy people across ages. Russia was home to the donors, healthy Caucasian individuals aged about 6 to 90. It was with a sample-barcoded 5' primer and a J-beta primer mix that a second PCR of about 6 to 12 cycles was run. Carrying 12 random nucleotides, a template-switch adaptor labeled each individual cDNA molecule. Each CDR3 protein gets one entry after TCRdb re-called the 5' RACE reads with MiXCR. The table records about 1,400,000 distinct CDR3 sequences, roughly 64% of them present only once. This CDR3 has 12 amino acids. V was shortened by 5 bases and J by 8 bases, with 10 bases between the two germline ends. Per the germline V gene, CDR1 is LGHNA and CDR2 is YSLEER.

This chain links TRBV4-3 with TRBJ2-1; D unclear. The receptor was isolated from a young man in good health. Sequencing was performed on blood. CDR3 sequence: CASSFTQHEQFF. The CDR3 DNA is TGCGCCAGCAGCTTTACTCAGCATGAGCAGTTCTTC.